Following are 8 T cell receptor beta chains from one sample sequenced in a study of cytomegalovirus exposure and HLA in healthy donors. Method: immunoSEQ multiplex PCR; TCRdb's copy keeps in-frame clones and lacks some. Found here are 110,000 to 150,000 clones, roughly 93% of them singletons; the top ten hold 1.5% to 2%. Sequenced sample: PBMCs. The receptors shown here come from a young man in good health and CMV-seropositive.

The chain combines TRBV4-1 with TRBJ2-7; TRBD2 matches 11 bases. Trimming at V came to 1 base and at J to 0 bases, leaving 11 bases not matched to a gene. This CDR3 contains 19 residues. Germline-derived CDR1 and CDR2 are MGHRA and YSYEKL. The CDR3 DNA is TGCGCCAGCAGCCAAGCGCTAGCGGGAGGAACTGGCGTCTCCTACGAGCAGTACTTC. Protein sequence: CASSQALAGGTGVSYEQYF.

The chain employs TRBV19 and TRBJ2-5; possibly TRBD2 for D (6 bases). The CDR3 contains 13 residues. Trimming took 11 bases from V and 7 from J, leaving 20 bases between them. The germline gives CDR1 LNHDA, CDR2 SQIVND (reference sequence). The CDR3 DNA reads as TGTGCCGTTCGGGGGATTAATGGCGGGACCCAGTACTTC. It codes for CAVRGINGGTQYF.

The chain carries TRBV5-4 and TRBJ2-1, with 14 bases identical to TRBD2. Trimming cost V 1 base and J 9 bases; bases outside gene matches: 3. The CDR3 covers 15 residues. The germline V gene encodes CDR1 SGHNT and CDR2 YYREEE (reference sequence). CDR3 residues: CASSLSGLAGAEQFF. The CDR3 DNA follows: TGTGCCAGCAGCTTGTCGGGACTAGCGGGAGCTGAGCAGTTCTTC.

The J gene is TRBJ1-1, the V gene TRBV4-1; D gene uncertain. CDR1 is MGHRA and CDR2 is YSYEKL in the germline V gene. Trimming pared 4 bases from V and 5 bases from J, leaving 17 bases between. The CDR3 contains 15 residues. In nucleotides, the CDR3 is TGCGCCAGCAGCCTTCCCGGGAGCCAAGGGACTGAAGCTTTCTTT. This translates into CASSLPGSQGTEAFF.

This clone was detected once. The chain is built from TRBV29-1 and TRBJ1-2, with a tentative D call TRBD1 (6 bases). V lost 6 bases, J lost 8 bases, and 13 bases lay in between. Per germline, CDR1 SQVTM and CDR2 ANQGSEA. The CDR3 length is 11 residues. The CDR3 DNA follows: TGCAGCGTGGGGTGGGGGCCGGGCTACACCTTC. It is translated as CSVGWGPGYTF.

This rearrangement joins TRBV4-1 to TRBJ2-4; D might be TRBD2 (6 bases). This CDR3 spans 15 amino acids. Trimming shortened V by 1 base and J by 2 bases, and 9 bases separated the two germline ends. Germline V lookup: CDR1 MGHRA, CDR2 YSYEKL. CDR3 residues: CASSQGRGSKNIQYF. CDR3 sequence (DNA): TGCGCCAGCAGCCAAGGTCGGGGGTCCAAAAACATTCAGTACTTC.

V gene TRBV4-2 combines with J gene TRBJ2-2, with 8 bases that match TRBD1. This CDR3 spans 18 amino acids. V lost 0 bases and J lost 7; bases outside the gene matches: 13. Germline loops: CDR1 LGHNA, CDR2 YNFKEQ. The CDR3 DNA follows: TGTGCCAGCAGCCAAGATTGGGGGGCAGGGGGCGACGGCGGGGAGCTGTTTTTT. Translation: CASSQDWGAGGDGGELFF.

The chain has TRBV27 and TRBJ2-3; D call uncertain. Per the germline V gene, CDR1 is MNHEY and CDR2 is SMNVEV (reference sequence). Trimming removed 6 bases from V and 4 bases from J, with 14 bases in between. This CDR3 has 14 amino acids. Here the CDR3 reads CASRRPTTADTQYF. The CDR3 DNA follows: TGTGCCAGCAGGCGACCAACTACCGCAGATACGCAGTATTTT.